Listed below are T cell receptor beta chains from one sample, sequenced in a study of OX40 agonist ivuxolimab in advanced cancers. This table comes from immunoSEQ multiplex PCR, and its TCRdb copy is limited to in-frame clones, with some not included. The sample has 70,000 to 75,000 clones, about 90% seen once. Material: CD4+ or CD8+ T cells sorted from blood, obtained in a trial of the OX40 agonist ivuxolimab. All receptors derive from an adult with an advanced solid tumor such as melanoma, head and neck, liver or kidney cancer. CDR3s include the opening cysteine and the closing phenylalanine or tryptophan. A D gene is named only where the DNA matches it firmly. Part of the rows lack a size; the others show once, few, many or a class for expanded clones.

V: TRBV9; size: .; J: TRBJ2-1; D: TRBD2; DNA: TGTGCCAGCAGCGTAACCCCTGGGCGGGGGGATAATGAGCAGTTCTTC; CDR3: CASSVTPGRGDNEQFF
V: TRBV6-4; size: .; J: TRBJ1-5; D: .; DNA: TGTGCCAGCAGTGACTCGCGCGTAGGGCAGGAAGAACATAGCAATCAGCCCCAGCATTTT; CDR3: CASSDSRVGQEEHSNQPQHF
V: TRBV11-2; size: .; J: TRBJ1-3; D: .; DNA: TGTGCCAGCAGCCCAAGGGGGGGAGGAGGAAACACCATATATTTT; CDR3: CASSPRGGGGNTIYF
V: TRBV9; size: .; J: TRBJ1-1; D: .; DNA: TGTGCCAGCAGCGTAGGATCGGGGGAGGGGAAGAGAACTGAAGCTTTCTTT; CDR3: CASSVGSGEGKRTEAFF
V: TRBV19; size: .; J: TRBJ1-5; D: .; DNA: TGTGCCAGTCGTCTTTATAATCAGCCCCAGCATTTT; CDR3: CASRLYNQPQHF
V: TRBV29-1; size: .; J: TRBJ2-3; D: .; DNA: TGCAGCGTTGAAAATCCCAGGACCGGAGGACCAGGGGGGATCTTGGGTTTTGCCACAGATACGCAGTATTTT; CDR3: CSVENPRTGGPGGILGFATDTQYF
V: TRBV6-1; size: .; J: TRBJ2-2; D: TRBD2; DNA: TGTGCCAGCAGGAGCGGGAGGGCCCAAACCGGGGAGCTGTTTTTT; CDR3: CASRSGRAQTGELFF
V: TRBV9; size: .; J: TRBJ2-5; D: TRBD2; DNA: TGTGCCAGCAGCGCTGGACTAGCGGGGGGGGTACAAGAGACCCAGTACTTC; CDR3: CASSAGLAGGVQETQYF
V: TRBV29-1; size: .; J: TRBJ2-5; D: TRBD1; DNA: TGCAGCGTTGGGGGACAGGGGGCAGGAGAGACCCAGTACTTC; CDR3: CSVGGQGAGETQYF
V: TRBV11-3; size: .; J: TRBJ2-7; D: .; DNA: TGTGCCAGCAGCGACCCGGCCCGGGACCTCTACGAGCAGTACTTC; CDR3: CASSDPARDLYEQYF
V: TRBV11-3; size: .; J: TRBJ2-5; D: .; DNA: TGTGCCAGCAGCCCCTTAGGATACGAGACCCAGTACTTC; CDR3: CASSPLGYETQYF
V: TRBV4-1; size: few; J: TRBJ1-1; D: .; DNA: TGCGCCAGCAGCCCCACGGGACGGGTAGCGAACACTGAAGCTTTCTTT; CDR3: CASSPTGRVANTEAFF
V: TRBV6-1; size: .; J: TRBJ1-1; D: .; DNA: TGTGCCAGCAGTTCCAGGGCCAACACTGAAGCTTTCTTT; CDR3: CASSSRANTEAFF
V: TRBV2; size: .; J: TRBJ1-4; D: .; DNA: TGTGCCAGCAATTTCTATACTAATGAAAAACTGTTTTTT; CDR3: CASNFYTNEKLFF
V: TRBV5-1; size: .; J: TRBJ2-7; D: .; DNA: TGCGCCAGCAGCTCAGGAGGATACGAGCAGTACTTC; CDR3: CASSSGGYEQYF
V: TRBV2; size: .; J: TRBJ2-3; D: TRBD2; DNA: TGTGCCAGCAGCCAAGGGCTAGCGGGAGGAGAAACGCAGTATTTT; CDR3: CASSQGLAGGETQYF
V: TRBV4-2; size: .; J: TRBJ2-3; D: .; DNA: TGTGCCAGCAGCCAAGCGTTCGATACGCAGTATTTT; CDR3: CASSQAFDTQYF
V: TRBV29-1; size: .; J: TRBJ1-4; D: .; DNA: TGCAGCGTTAGGGAAGGAGGAGAAAAACTGTTTTTT; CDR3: CSVREGGEKLFF
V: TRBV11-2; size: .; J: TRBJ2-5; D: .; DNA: TGTGCCAGCAGCTACACGCGGCGGGGACAAGAGACCCAGTACTTC; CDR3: CASSYTRRGQETQYF
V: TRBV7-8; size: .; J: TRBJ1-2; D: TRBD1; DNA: TGTGCCAGCAGCTTAGCGGGAGCAGGGGGCCTCTATGGCTACACCTTC; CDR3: CASSLAGAGGLYGYTF
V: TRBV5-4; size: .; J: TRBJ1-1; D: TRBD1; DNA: TGTGCCAGCAGCACCCTACTTCCCGGGACAGGAAACACTGAAGCTTTCTTT; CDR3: CASSTLLPGTGNTEAFF
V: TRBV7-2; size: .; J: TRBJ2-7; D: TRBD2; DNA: TGTGCCAGCAGCCCCGACTCCAACTCGGGGGGCTACGAGCAGTACTTC; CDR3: CASSPDSNSGGYEQYF
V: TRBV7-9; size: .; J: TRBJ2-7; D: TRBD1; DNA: TGTGCCAGCAGGAATGACAGGGTAGAAGTAGGCGAGCAGTACTTC; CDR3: CASRNDRVEVGEQYF
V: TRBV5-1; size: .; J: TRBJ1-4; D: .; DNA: TGCGCCAGCGCGTTGGGGTTTAATGAAAAACTGTTTTTT; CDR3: CASALGFNEKLFF
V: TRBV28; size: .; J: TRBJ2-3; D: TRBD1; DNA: TGTGCCAGCAGAAAAGGGGACAGAAGCACAGATACGCAGTATTTT; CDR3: CASRKGDRSTDTQYF
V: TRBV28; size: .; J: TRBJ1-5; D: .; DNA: TGTGCCAGCAACCCTGCGGGGCAGCCCCAGCATTTT; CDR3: CASNPAGQPQHF
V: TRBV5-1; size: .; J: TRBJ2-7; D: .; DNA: TGCGCCAGCAGCTTGAACAGGGCGGCCTACGAGCAGTACTTC; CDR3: CASSLNRAAYEQYF
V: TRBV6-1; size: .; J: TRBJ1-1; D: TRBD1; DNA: TGTGCCAGCAGCCGGACAGGCGACACTGAAGCTTTCTTT; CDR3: CASSRTGDTEAFF
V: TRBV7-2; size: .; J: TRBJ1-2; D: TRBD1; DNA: TGTGCCAGCAGCTTAGAAAGGACAGGGGGTGGTGGCTACACCTTC; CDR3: CASSLERTGGGGYTF
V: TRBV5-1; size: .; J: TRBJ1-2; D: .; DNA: TGCGCCAGCAGCTTGAACGTTAACTATGGCTACACCTTC; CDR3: CASSLNVNYGYTF
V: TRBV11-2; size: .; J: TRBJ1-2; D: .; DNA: TGTGCCAGCAGCTTAGCGGACAGTTATGGCTACACCTTC; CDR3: CASSLADSYGYTF
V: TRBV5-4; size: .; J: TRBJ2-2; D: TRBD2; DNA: TGTGCCAGCAGCCCCTCCGGCGGGGGGACCGGGGAGCTGTTTTTT; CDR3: CASSPSGGGTGELFF
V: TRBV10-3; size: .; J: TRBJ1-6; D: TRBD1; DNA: TGTGCCATCAGTGAGACAGGGGGCCTAAATAATTCACCCCTCCACTTT; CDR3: CAISETGGLNNSPLHF
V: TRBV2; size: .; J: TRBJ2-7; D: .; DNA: TGTGCCAGCACCCAGGGGTCCTACGAGCAGTACTTC; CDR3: CASTQGSYEQYF
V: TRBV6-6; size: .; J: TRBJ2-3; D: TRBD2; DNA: TGTGCCAGCACCTCCCGGGGGGTGGGAGATACGCAGTATTTT; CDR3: CASTSRGVGDTQYF
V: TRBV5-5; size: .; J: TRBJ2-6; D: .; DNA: TGTGCCAGCAGCTTGGTGGCAGGGGGGCACCGAGGGGCCAACGTCCTGACTTTC; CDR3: CASSLVAGGHRGANVLTF
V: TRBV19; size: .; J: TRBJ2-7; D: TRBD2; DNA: TGTGCCAGTAGCCCCCGGGGGGGGCCAAACTACGAGCAGTACTTC; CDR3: CASSPRGGPNYEQYF
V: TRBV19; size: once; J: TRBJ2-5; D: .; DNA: TGTGCCAGTAGCCCCCCGCCGGGCATTGGAGAGACCCAGTACTTC; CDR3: CASSPPPGIGETQYF
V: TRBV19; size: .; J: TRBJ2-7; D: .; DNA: TGTGCCAGTAGTATAGATCGGGCGCCTTCCTACGAGCAGTACTTC; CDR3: CASSIDRAPSYEQYF
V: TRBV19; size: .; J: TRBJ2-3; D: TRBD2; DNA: TGTGCCAGTAGCGGGACTAGCGGGATTGATACGCAGTATTTT; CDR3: CASSGTSGIDTQYF
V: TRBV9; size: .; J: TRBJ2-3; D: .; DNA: TGTGCCAGCAGCCTGAGCACAGATACGCAGTATTTT; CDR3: CASSLSTDTQYF
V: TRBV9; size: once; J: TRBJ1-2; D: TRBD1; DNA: TGTGCCAGCAGCGCAGGGACAGCTAACGTCAACTATGGCTACACCTTC; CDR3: CASSAGTANVNYGYTF
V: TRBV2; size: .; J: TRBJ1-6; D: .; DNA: TGTGCCAGCAGAACGGACGCCAAGAATTCACCCCTCCACTTT; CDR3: CASRTDAKNSPLHF
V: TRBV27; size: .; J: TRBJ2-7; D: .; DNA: TGTGCCAGCAGTTTTCTGGGGACCGCATCCTACGAGCAGTACTTC; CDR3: CASSFLGTASYEQYF
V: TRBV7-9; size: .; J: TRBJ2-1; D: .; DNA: TGTGCCAGCAGCTTGCTAGCGTCAAACAATGAGCAGTTCTTC; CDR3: CASSLLASNNEQFF
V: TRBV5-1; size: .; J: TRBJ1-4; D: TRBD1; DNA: TGCGCCAGCAGCTGGGGAACAGGGGCCGATGAAAAACTGTTTTTT; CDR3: CASSWGTGADEKLFF
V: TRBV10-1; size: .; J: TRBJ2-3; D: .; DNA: TGCGCCAGCAGCGCCAGCACAGATACGCAGTATTTT; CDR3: CASSASTDTQYF
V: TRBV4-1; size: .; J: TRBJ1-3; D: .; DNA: TGCGCCAGCAGCCAAGAGCAGGGATTCTCTGGAAACACCATATATTTT; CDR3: CASSQEQGFSGNTIYF
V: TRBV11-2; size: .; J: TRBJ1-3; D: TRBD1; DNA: TGTGCCAGCAGCTTGGGGGACAGGGGCACCATATATTTT; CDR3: CASSLGDRGTIYF
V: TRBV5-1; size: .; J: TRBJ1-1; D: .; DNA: TGCGCCAGCAGCTTGGCCTCCAAAAGGAGTGAAGCTTTCTTT; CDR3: CASSLASKRSEAFF
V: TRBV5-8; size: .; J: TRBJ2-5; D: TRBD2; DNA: TGTGCCAGCAGCCCTAGTCGCGGGAGCGTTGTGGGGACCCAGTACTTC; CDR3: CASSPSRGSVVGTQYF
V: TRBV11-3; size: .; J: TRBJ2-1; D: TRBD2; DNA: TGTGCCAGCAGCTTAGACGGGGGGAGCTCCTACAATGAGCAGTTCTTC; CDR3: CASSLDGGSSYNEQFF
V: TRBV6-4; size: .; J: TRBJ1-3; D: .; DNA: TGTGCCAGCAGTTCCAGGGAGCGAGACACCATATATTTT; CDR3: CASSSRERDTIYF
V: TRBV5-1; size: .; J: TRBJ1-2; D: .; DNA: TGCGCCAGCAGCTTGGCCCCAACAGGGTCGGGTGGCTACACCTTC; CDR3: CASSLAPTGSGGYTF
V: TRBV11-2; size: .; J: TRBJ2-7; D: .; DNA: TGTGCCAGCAGCTTAGATTTGTCTAGCGTGGTCCAGGTGCTCGAGCAGTACTTC; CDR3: CASSLDLSSVVQVLEQYF
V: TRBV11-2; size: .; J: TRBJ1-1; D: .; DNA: TGTGCCAGCAGCTTATTAGGGGCGCTTGAAGCTTTCTTT; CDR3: CASSLLGALEAFF
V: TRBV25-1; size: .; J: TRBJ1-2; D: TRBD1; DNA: TGTGCCAGCAGCTCATCTTACAGGGGAGGGGATGGCTACACCTTC; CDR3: CASSSSYRGGDGYTF
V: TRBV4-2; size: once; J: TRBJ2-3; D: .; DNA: TGTGCCAGCAGCCCCCAAAGCGGGACAGTCACCACAGATACGCAGTATTTT; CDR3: CASSPQSGTVTTDTQYF
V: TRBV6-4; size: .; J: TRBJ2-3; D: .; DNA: TGTGCCAGCAGTGACTCCTGGGGGACTGGGGATACGCAGTATTTT; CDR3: CASSDSWGTGDTQYF